This T cell receptor (beta chain) emerged from a study of blood T cell repertoires in COVID-19. Turning to the study itself: Acute and convalescent COVID-19 specimens originated in the United States, Italy and Spain. T cells, B-cell-depleted T cells, or PBMCs supplied cDNA or gDNA.

Assay used: immunoSEQ multiplex PCR; TCRdb lists only in-frame clones, some missing. This sample has roughly 200,000 clones, with more than 80% found just once. V lost 3 bases and J 0 bases, leaving 14 bases between the germline ends. The CDR3 spans 16 residues. Germline-derived CDR1 and CDR2 are KGHSH and LQKENI. During active infection, Seattle patients enrolled and were then monitored through disease. V is TRBV18 and J is TRBJ2-5, with D perhaps TRBD2 (6 bases). The sequence was obtained from a woman of 80 years or more with COVID-19, enrolled during active disease. Sequenced input: peripheral blood. The CDR3 nucleotides read TGTGCCAGCTCACCTCCACTAGCCGGATACCAAGAGACCCAGTACTTC. Amino acids: CASSPPLAGYQETQYF.